This T cell receptor (beta chain) comes out of a study of blood T cell repertoires in COVID-19. The overall study: T cells, B-cell-depleted T cells, or PBMCs supplied cDNA or gDNA.

This CDR3 contains 16 residues. Trimming removed 8 bases at V and 4 bases at J, with 23 bases between. Germline assignment: CDR1 LGHNA and CDR2 YSLEER. Authors' processing steps: Reference gene primer amplification yielded estimated nucleated cell counts. Measured with immunoSEQ multiplex PCR; TCRdb has only the in-frame clones, and not every one. V and J calls and clone size follow that table, whereas D and trimming were derived from the DNA. This repertoire shows 90,000 to 100,000 clones, around 84% found once; its top ten account for 17%. This sequence originates from an older woman with acute or convalescent COVID-19. Material for sequencing was peripheral blood. The rearrangement uses TRBV4-3 and TRBJ1-2; the D gene is possibly TRBD1 (6 bases). Here the CDR3 reads CASAPEGGGPIYGYTF. In DNA form, the CDR3 reads TGCGCCAGCGCCCCGGAGGGGGGAGGGCCGATCTATGGCTACACCTTC.